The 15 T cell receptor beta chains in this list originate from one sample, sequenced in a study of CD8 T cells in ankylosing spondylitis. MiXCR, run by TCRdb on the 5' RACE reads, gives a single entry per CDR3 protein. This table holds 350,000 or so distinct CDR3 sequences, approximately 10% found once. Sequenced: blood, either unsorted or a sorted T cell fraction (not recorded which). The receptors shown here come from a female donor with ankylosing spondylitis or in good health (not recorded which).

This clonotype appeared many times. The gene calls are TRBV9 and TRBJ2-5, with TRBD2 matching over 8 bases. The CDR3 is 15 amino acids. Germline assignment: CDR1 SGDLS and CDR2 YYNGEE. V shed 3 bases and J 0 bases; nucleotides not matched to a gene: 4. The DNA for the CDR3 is TGTGCCAGCAGCGCGGAGCGGGGGTACCAAGAGACCCAGTACTTC. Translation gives CASSAERGYQETQYF. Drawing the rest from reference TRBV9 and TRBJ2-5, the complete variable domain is DSGVTQTPKHLITATGQRVTLRCSPRSGDLSVYWYQQSLDQGLQFLIQYYNGEERAKGNILERFSAQQFPDLHSELNLSSLELGDSALYFCASSAERGYQETQYFGPGTRLLVL.

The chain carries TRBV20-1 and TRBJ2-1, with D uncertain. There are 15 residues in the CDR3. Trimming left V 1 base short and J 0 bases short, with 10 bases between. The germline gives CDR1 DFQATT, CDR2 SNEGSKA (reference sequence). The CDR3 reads CSARGRFSSYNEQFF. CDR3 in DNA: TGCAGTGCTAGAGGTCGGTTCAGCTCCTACAATGAGCAGTTCTTC.

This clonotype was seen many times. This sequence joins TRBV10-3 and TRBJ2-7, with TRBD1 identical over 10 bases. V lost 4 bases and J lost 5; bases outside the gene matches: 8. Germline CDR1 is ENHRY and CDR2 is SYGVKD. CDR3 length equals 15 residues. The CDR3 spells CAISAPGQGSNEQYF. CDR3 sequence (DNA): TGTGCCATCAGTGCCCCGGGACAGGGGTCTAACGAGCAGTACTTC.

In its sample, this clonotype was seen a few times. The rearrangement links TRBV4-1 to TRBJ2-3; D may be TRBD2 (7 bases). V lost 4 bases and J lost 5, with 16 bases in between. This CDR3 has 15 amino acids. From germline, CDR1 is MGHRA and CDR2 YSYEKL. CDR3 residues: CASSPFRGAGDTQYF. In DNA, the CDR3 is TGCGCCAGCAGCCCCTTTCGGGGGGCAGGAGATACGCAGTATTTT.

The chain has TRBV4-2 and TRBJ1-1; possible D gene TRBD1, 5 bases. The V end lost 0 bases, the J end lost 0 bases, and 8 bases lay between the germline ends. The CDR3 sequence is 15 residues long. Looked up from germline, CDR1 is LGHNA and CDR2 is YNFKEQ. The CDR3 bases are TGTGCCAGCAGCCAAGATCCAGGGCTGAACACTGAAGCTTTCTTT. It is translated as CASSQDPGLNTEAFF.

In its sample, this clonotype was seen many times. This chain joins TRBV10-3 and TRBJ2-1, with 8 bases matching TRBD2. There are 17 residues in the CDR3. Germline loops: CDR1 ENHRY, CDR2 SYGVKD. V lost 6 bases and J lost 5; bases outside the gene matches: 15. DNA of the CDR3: TGTGCCATCAGGAATCACAGCGGGGGCCTTCATAACAATGAGCAGTTCTTC. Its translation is CAIRNHSGGLHNNEQFF.

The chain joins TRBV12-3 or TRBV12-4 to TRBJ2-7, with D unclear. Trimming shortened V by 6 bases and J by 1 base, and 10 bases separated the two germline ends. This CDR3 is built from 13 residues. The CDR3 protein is CASRPDGSYEQYF. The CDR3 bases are TGTGCCAGCAGACCGGACGGTTCCTACGAGCAGTACTTC.

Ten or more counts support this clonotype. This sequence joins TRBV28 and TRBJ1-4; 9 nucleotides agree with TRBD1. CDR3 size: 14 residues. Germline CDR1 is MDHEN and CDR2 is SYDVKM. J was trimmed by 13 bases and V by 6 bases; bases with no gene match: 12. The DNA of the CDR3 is TGTGCCAGCAGGCGTCCCGGGACAGGGAATGGACTGTTTTTT. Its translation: CASRRPGTGNGLFF.

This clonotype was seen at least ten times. CDR3 protein: CASSLAVYQPQHF. CDR3 DNA sequence: TGTGCCAGCAGTTTGGCAGTATATCAGCCCCAGCATTTT. The chain employs TRBV6-2 or TRBV6-3 and TRBJ1-5; no definite D call. CDR1 and CDR2 (germline): MNHEY, SVGEGT. V lost 4 bases to trimming and J lost 5 bases, with 9 bases between them. The CDR3 has 13 residues.

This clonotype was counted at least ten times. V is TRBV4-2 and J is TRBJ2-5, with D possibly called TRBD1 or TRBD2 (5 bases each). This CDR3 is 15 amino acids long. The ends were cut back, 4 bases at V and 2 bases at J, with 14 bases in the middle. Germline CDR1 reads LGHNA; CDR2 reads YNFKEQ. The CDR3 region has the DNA TGTGCCAGCAGCCTCACCAGAGGGGAACAAGAGACCCAGTACTTC. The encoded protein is CASSLTRGEQETQYF.

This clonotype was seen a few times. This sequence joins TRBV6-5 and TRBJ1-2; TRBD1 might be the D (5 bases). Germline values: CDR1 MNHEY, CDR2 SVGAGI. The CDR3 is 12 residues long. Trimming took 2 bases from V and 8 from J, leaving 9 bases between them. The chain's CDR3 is CASSYEGRGYTF. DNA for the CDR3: TGTGCCAGCAGTTACGAGGGGCGAGGCTACACCTTC.

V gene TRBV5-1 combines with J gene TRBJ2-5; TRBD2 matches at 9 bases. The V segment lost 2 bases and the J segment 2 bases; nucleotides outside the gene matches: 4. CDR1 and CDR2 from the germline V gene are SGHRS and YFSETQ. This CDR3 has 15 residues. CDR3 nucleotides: TGCGCCAGCAGCTTCGAGCGGGGGGTGCAAGAGACCCAGTACTTC. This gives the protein CASSFERGVQETQYF.

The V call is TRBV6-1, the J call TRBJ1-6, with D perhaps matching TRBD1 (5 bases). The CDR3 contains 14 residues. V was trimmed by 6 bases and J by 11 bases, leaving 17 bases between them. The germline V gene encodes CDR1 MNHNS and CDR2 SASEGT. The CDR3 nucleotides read TGTGCCAGCAGCCTCCAGGGAAGAGGTACACCCCTCCACTTT. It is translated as CASSLQGRGTPLHF.

Here the CDR3 DNA reads TGTGCCAGCTCACCAACTAGCGGGAGAGGGGATGAGCAGTTCTTC. Encoded protein: CASSPTSGRGDEQFF. The V call is TRBV18, the J call TRBJ2-1; TRBD2 agrees at 11 bases. Germline V gives CDR1 KGHSH, CDR2 LQKENI. V lost 2 bases, J lost 8 bases, and 5 bases stayed unmatched. The CDR3 spans 15 residues. Using reference TRBV18 and TRBJ2-1 for the parts outside the CDR3, the full variable domain is NAGVMQNPRHLVRRRGQEARLRCSPMKGHSHVYWYRQLPEEGLKFMVYLQKENIIDESGMPKERFSAEFPKEGPSILRIQQVVRGDSAAYFCASSPTSGRGDEQFFGPGTRLTVL.

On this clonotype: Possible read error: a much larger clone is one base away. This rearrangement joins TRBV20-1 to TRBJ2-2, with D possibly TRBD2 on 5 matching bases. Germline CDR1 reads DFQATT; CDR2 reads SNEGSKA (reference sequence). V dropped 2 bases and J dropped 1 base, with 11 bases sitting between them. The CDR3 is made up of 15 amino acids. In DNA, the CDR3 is TGCAGTGCTAGACATCCAGAGGGGAACACCGGGGAGCTGTTTTTT. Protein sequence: CSARHPEGNTGELFF.